A single sample is the source of the 13 T cell receptor beta chains below, sequenced in a study of blood T cells in healthy people across ages. It was with a sample-barcoded 5' primer and a J-beta primer mix that a second PCR of roughly 7 to 12 cycles was run. TCRdb itself ran the 5' RACE reads through MiXCR, one entry per CDR3 protein. Among roughly 700,000 distinct CDR3 sequences listed, 25% were seen once. The sample was also reused in another study, on T cells of mothers and their children.

Specimen: blood. These TCRs come from a boy aged 5-17 years in good health.

This chain joins TRBV20-1 and TRBJ2-5, with 8 bases fitting TRBD2. The J call may be wrong; the DNA end is better matched by TRBJ2-1. CDR1 and CDR2 (germline): DFQATT, SNEGSKA (reference sequence). CDR3 length: 15 amino acids. CDR3 amino acids: CSARDTGGPFHEQFF. The CDR3 bases are TGCAGTGCTAGAGACACGGGAGGGCCGTTTCATGAGCAGTTCTTC.

This rearrangement joins TRBV5-8 to TRBJ2-7, with D perhaps TRBD1 (6 bases). V was cut by 2 bases and J by 3 bases, with 15 bases left in between. This CDR3 has 15 amino acids. In germline, CDR1 is SGHTS, CDR2 YDEGEE. The CDR3 loop is CASSFPRQARYEQYF. The CDR3 DNA sequence: TGTGCCAGCAGCTTTCCTCGACAGGCCCGCTACGAGCAGTACTTC.

V is TRBV7-6 and J is TRBJ2-5, with 13 bases that match TRBD2. The last part of the DNA fits TRBJ2-1 better; the J call may be wrong. Germline V gives CDR1 SGHVS, CDR2 FNYEAQ. There are 16 residues in the CDR3. CDR3 sequence (DNA): TGTGCCAGCAGCCCCCGACTAGCGGGAGGTAGAAATGAGCAGTTCTTC. This translates into CASSPRLAGGRNEQFF.

There are a few counts of this clonotype. This sequence joins TRBV29-1 and TRBJ2-7, with 15 bases matching TRBD2. Germline CDR1 and CDR2: SQVTM and ANQGSEA. Unmatched junction bases numbered 6, after V lost 6 bases and J lost 3 bases. CDR3 size: 15 residues. The CDR3 spells CSVGTSGRYGYEQYF. DNA of the CDR3: TGCAGCGTGGGGACTAGCGGGAGGTACGGCTACGAGCAGTACTTC.

The chain uses TRBV25-1 and TRBJ2-3; D is unresolved. The CDR3 is 15 residues long. Germline V gene data show CDR1 as MGHDK and CDR2 as SYGVNS. V was shortened by 4 bases and J by 2 bases, with 13 bases between the two germline ends. The CDR3, as DNA: TGTGCCAGCAGTGGGCAGCAGAAGATCACAGATACGCAGTATTTT. Translation gives CASSGQQKITDTQYF.

V and J are TRBV6-4 and TRBJ2-4; D is unclear. Germline CDR1 reads MRHNA; CDR2 reads SNTAGT. V was clipped by 0 bases and J by 0 bases, with 12 bases between them. CDR3 length: 17 residues. For the CDR3, the DNA is TGTGCCAGCAGTGACTCCCCCAGGATATTAGCCAAAAACATTCAGTACTTC. Encoded protein: CASSDSPRILAKNIQYF.

This clonotype turned up a few times. The chain has TRBV6-2 or TRBV6-3 and TRBJ2-2; D is undetermined. CDR1 and CDR2 (germline): MNHEY, SVGEGT. The CDR3 runs to 12 residues. V gave up 6 bases and J gave up 7 bases, with 9 bases separating them. The CDR3 nucleotides read TGTGCCAGCAGAGACTCCGACGGGGAGCTGTTTTTT. This codes for CASRDSDGELFF.

The CDR3 reads CASSTGQGAINEKLFF. CDR3 sequence (DNA): TGTGCCAGCAGTACCGGACAGGGGGCAATTAATGAAAAACTGTTTTTT. This sequence joins TRBV12-3 or TRBV12-4 and TRBJ1-4; 11 bases line up with TRBD1. This CDR3 spans 16 amino acids. V lost 5 bases and J lost 4; bases outside the gene matches: 6.

This clonotype appeared a few times. The chain joins TRBV7-9 to TRBJ1-1; D gene uncertain. CDR1 is SEHNR, CDR2 FQNEAQ, per germline (reference sequence). With 5 bases removed from V and 5 bases from J, the gap between germline ends came to 6 bases. The CDR3 contains 11 residues. CDR3 in amino acids: CASSQWTEAFF. CDR3 coding DNA: TGTGCCAGCAGCCAGTGGACTGAAGCTTTCTTT.

The sample holds a few counts of this clonotype. The chain carries TRBV10-3 and TRBJ2-7; 9 nucleotides align to TRBD1. With V trimmed by 2 bases and J by 5 bases, 4 bases remained unmatched. CDR3 length: 14 amino acids. The germline CDR1 and CDR2 sequences are ENHRY and SYGVKD. As DNA, the CDR3 is TGTGCCATCAGTGAGAGGGGGACAGGGAACGAGCAGTACTTC. It specifies CAISERGTGNEQYF.

The chain employs TRBV11-2 and TRBJ1-2, with D hard to call. The germline V gene encodes CDR1 SGHAT and CDR2 FQNNGV. The CDR3 length is 14 residues. Trimming left V 5 bases short and J 5 bases short, with 15 bases between. The CDR3 sequence: CASSPRWRSYGYTF. The DNA of the CDR3 is TGTGCCAGCAGCCCACGGTGGCGGAGTTATGGCTACACCTTC.

Concerning this clonotype itself: A read error may produce the germline difference seen at one junction end. V gene TRBV6-6 combines with J gene TRBJ2-7; D call uncertain. CDR3 length: 12 residues. CDR1 and CDR2 from the germline V gene are MNHNY and SVGAGI (reference sequence). The CDR3 protein is CASSDPAYGQYF. The CDR3 DNA reads TGTGCCAGCAGTGACCCAGCCTACGGGCAGTACTTC.

This chain connects TRBV9 to TRBJ2-7; D unresolved. V was trimmed by 1 base and J by 3 bases, leaving 11 bases between them. Germline assignment: CDR1 SGDLS and CDR2 YYNGEE. CDR3 length equals 14 residues. Here the CDR3 reads CASSVNGGNYEQYF. In DNA form, the CDR3 reads TGTGCCAGCAGCGTAAACGGCGGAAACTACGAGCAGTACTTC.